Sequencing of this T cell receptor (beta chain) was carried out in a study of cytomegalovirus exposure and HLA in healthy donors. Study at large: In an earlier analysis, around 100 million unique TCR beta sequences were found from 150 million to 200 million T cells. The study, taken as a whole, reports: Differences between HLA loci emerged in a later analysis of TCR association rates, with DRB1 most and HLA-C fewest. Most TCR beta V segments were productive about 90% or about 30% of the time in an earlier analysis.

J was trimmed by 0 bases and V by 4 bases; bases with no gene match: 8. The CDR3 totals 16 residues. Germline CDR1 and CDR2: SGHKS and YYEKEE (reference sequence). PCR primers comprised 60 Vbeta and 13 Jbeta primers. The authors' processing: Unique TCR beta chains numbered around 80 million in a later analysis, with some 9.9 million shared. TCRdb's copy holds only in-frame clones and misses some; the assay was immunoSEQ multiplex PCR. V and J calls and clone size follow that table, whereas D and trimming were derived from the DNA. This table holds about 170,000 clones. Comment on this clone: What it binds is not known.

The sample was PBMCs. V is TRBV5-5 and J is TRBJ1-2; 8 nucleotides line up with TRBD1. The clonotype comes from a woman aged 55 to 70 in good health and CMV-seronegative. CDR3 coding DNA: TGTGCCAGCAGCCCGCGACAGGGGTGGGCTAACTATGGCTACACCTTC. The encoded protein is CASSPRQGWANYGYTF. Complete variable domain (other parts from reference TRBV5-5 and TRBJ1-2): DAGVTQSPTHLIKTRGQQVTLRCSPISGHKSVSWYQQVLGQGPQFIFQYYEKEERGRGNFPDRFSARQFPNYSSELNVNALLLGDSALYLCASSPRQGWANYGYTFGSGTRLTVV.